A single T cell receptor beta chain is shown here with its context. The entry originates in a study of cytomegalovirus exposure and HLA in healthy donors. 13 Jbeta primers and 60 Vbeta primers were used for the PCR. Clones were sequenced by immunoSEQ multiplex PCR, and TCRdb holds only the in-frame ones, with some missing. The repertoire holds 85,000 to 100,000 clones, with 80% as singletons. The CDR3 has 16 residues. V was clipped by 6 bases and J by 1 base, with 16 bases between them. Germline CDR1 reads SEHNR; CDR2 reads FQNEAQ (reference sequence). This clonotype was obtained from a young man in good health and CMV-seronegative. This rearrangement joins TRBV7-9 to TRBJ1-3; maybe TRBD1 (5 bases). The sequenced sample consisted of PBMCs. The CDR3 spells CASSYVQGRSGNTIYF. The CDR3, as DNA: TGTGCCAGCAGTTACGTCCAGGGAAGGTCTGGAAACACCATATATTTT.